This T cell receptor (beta chain) is from a study of T-cell memory formation after mild COVID-19. From germline, CDR1 is MNHEY and CDR2 SVGEGT. Trimming pared 0 bases from V and 7 bases from J, leaving 6 bases between. This CDR3 is built from 13 residues. Of note for this clonotype: The antigen remains undetermined.

Whole-study results and caveats: Clones which contracted sat mainly in CM and EM if CD4+, and in EMRA if CD8+. Memory cells collected pre-infection included some clones that later responded, suggesting cross-reactive memory joined.

In TCRdb, the 5' RACE reads were re-called with MiXCR into one record per CDR3 protein. The table lists roughly 480,000 distinct CDR3 sequences, around 27% of them singletons, with under 15% in the top ten. The receptor was isolated from an adult woman who had mild COVID-19 (a few samples of this study predate the infection). Cell type and time point are not known. The chain carries TRBV6-2 or TRBV6-3 and TRBJ1-4; D unclear. Sequenced material: PBMCs or a T cell subset sorted from them (not recorded which). This chain's CDR3 is CASSYSEIEKLFF. The CDR3 bases are TGTGCCAGCAGTTACTCGGAGATTGAAAAACTGTTTTTT.